This entry is about one TCR beta chain. Its matching antigen is unknown. The length of the CDR3 is 15 residues. CDR1 MNHNS and CDR2 SASEGT come from the germline V gene. V was trimmed by 3 bases and J by 2 bases, leaving 8 bases between them. The data were obtained in a study of untreated major depressive disorder. The data were produced by immunoSEQ multiplex PCR, yet TCRdb's version contains in-frame clones alone and is incomplete. The table includes tens of thousands of clones, around 93% detected once. Study-level results: Findings may not generalize because the study sample was small. Private clones made up every subject's top five TRBV05-01 clones.

The source of this sequence is a man in his thirties or forties in good health. The sample comprised CD4+ T cells from PBMCs. J is TRBJ2-6 and V is TRBV6-1; no definite D call. CDR3 nucleotides: TGTGCCAGCAGTGATAAGCTCACTGGGGCCAACGTCCTGACTTTC. The encoded protein is CASSDKLTGANVLTF.